This T cell receptor (beta chain) was found in a study of T cell responses to AZD1222 COVID-19 vaccine. At the level of the study: Both about-4-week and about-12-week second-dose recipients were combined.

Worth noting for this clone: The antigen is unknown.

This CDR3 has 15 residues. V shed 6 bases, J shed 8 bases, and the junction held 13 bases outside the gene matches. Germline V CDR1 and CDR2: SGDLS, YYNGEE. Repertoires were generated with immunoSEQ multiplex PCR, while TCRdb's copy carries only in-frame clones and drops some. The sample yields nearly 95,000 clones, nearly 90% seen once. Whole-study findings and limits: A rise in Spike-specific TCR breadth and depth followed two AZD1222 doses. Reportedly, nearly half the spike-specific TCRs target unmutated variant regions. After the peak T cell response, and only then, were repertoires sampled.

The input for sequencing was peripheral blood, taken on day 0 of AZD1222 vaccination. This TCR was sampled from an adult in good health. This chain uses TRBV9 with TRBJ2-1; the match to TRBD2 covers 8 bases. The CDR3 nucleotides read TGTGCCAGCAATCGGGGGGGCTCAGGGGCCTATGAGCAGTTCTTC. It is translated as CASNRGGSGAYEQFF.